This T cell receptor (beta chain) was identified in a study of T cells after posttransplantation cyclophosphamide. The study, taken as a whole, reports: Blood and skin or GI T cell repertoires showed limited TRB overlap.

Treatment was busulfan-fludarabine conditioning, a marrow graft, and cyclophosphamide on days +3 and +4. Data came from immunoSEQ multiplex PCR; TCRdb stores just in-frame clones and leaves some out. Here the sample spans tens of thousands of clones, roughly nine tenths being singletons. Worth noting for this clone: Its antigen is unknown.

This CDR3 has 13 residues. The V and J ends lost 2 bases and 9 bases respectively, with 8 bases between them. Germline-derived CDR1 and CDR2 are MRHNA and SNTAGT. The sample consisted of PBMCs, taken after allogeneic stem cell transplant with posttransplant cyclophosphamide. The chain combines TRBV6-4 with TRBJ1-6; D gene uncertain. The clonotype originates from a female patient aged 30 to 45 who received an allogeneic stem cell transplant from an unrelated donor, was CMV-positive, and had no GVHD. Certain T cells may be donor cells from the graft. CDR3: CASSDRPGSPLHF. In DNA form, the CDR3 reads TGTGCCAGCAGTGACCGTCCGGGTTCACCCCTCCACTTT.